Shown below are 7 T cell receptor beta chains from a single sample sequenced in a study of cytomegalovirus exposure and HLA in healthy donors (dated by TCRdb to the late 2010s). The library was made by the immunoSEQ multiplex PCR assay. The multiplex PCR relied on a mix of 60 forward primers for TCR Vbeta segments and 13 reverse primers for TCR Jbeta segments. What TCRdb holds here is the immuneACCESS table cut down to in-frame rearrangements. Part of the clones is not present; checked against another copy, under half of the missing clones reflect an unresolved V gene, and the others are unexplained. The sample table holds some 150,000 clones, of which 75% were seen once. The ten largest clonotypes hold over 6% of the sample. The sample taken for sequencing was PBMCs. Every receptor here comes from a man aged 25 to 40 in good health and CMV-seronegative.

In DNA form, the CDR3 reads TGTGCCAGCAGCAAGCTAGCGGGGGGGCTGATAGATACGCAGTATTTT. It specifies CASSKLAGGLIDTQYF. V gene TRBV27 combines with J gene TRBJ2-3; 12 nucleotides agree with TRBD2. The V and J ends lost 6 bases and 5 bases, in that order; junction bases with no gene match: 9. This CDR3 comprises 16 residues. Germline V gene lookup returns CDR1 MNHEY and CDR2 SMNVEV (reference sequence).

The J gene is TRBJ2-7, the V gene TRBV28, with no clear D. Trimming pared 7 bases from V and 4 bases from J, leaving 8 bases between. Germline V gene sequence: CDR1 MDHEN, CDR2 SYDVKM. The CDR3 has 11 residues. The CDR3 region is CASTHSYEQYF. CDR3 DNA: TGTGCCAGCACCCACAGTTACGAGCAGTACTTC.

This chain joins TRBV19 and TRBJ2-5, with 7 nucleotides matching TRBD1. With 7 bases clipped from V and 4 bases from J, the junction kept 6 bases outside the gene matches. This CDR3 comprises 13 residues. The V gene's germline CDR1 is LNHDA and CDR2 SQIVND (reference sequence). The CDR3 sequence: CASNDREGETQYF. CDR3 sequence (DNA): TGTGCCAGTAATGACAGGGAAGGAGAGACCCAGTACTTC.

A few counts support this clone. One end of the junction varies from germline; a read error may be responsible. The chain couples TRBV11-2 to TRBJ2-6; 8 nucleotides align to TRBD1. The CDR3 is 15 residues long. Germline CDR1 and CDR2: SGHAT and FQNNGV. DNA for the CDR3: TGTGCCAGCAGCCACAGGGGGGCTGGGGCCAACGGCCTGACTTTC. Translation: CASSHRGAGANGLTF.

This chain connects TRBV2 to TRBJ2-2; tentatively, D is TRBD2 (6 bases). Trimming left V 9 bases short and J 2 bases short, with 10 bases between. The CDR3 is 13 amino acids. CDR1 is SNHLY and CDR2 is FYNNEI in the germline V gene. The CDR3 spells CARGAGNTGELFF. CDR3 nucleotides: TGTGCCAGAGGGGCGGGAAACACCGGGGAGCTGTTTTTT.

The V call is TRBV7-2, the J call TRBJ1-4; no definite D call. The CDR3 extends over 18 amino acids. Germline V lookup: CDR1 SGHTA, CDR2 FQGNSA. Trimming took off 3 bases at V and 2 bases at J, with 19 bases between the two ends. The CDR3 bases are TGTGCCAGCAGCTTCTCCTCGTCCTTCAGTACCACTAATGAAAAACTGTTTTTT. Translating it yields CASSFSSSFSTTNEKLFF.

V gene TRBV4-2 combines with J gene TRBJ2-2; no definite D call. CDR1 is LGHNA and CDR2 is YNFKEQ in the germline V gene. The germline V and J ends were trimmed by 0 bases and 1 base, with 9 bases remaining between them. This CDR3 is 16 amino acids long. Here the CDR3 DNA reads TGTGCCAGCAGCCAAGAGCAGAGAGGGAACACCGGGGAGCTGTTTTTT. Its protein product is CASSQEQRGNTGELFF.